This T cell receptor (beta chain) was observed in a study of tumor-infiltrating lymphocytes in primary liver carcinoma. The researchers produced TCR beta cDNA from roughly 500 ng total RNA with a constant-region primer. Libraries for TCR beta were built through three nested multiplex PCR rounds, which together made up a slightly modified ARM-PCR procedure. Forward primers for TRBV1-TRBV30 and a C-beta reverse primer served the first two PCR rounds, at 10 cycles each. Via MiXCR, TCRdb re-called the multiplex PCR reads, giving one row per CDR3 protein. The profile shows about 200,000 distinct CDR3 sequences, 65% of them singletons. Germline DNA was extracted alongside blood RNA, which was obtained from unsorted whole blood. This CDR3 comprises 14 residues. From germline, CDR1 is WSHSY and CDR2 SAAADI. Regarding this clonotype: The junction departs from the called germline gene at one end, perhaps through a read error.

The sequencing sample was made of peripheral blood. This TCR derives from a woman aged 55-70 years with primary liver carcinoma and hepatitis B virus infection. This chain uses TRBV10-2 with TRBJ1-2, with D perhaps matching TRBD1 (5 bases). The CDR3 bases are TGCGCCAGCAGTGAGAGACATTGGGACTATGGCTACACTTTC. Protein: CASSERHWDYGYTF.